This paragraph covers one T cell receptor (beta chain) sequence. Its antigen is still unknown. The record originates from a study of vaccination and CD4 T cells after COVID-19. As for the study in general: Median time from COVID diagnosis to post-COVID sampling was 101 days (35 to 161). Overlapping spike pools from SARS-CoV-2 and HCoV-NL63, HCoV-OC43 and HCoV-229E served as culture stimuli.

The treatment was: roughly 11-day PBMC culture with coronavirus spike peptide pools or control peptides (ViraFEST assay). For ViraFEST, peptide pools expanded antigen-specific T cells, after which the TCRs were sequenced. IL-2 at about 9.3 IU/ml and peptide pools at 8.5 to 10 ug/ml were added to PBMCs cultured at over 1.5 million per well. With the Oncomine TCR Beta short-read assay, DNA from cultured CD4+ T cells was sequenced. TCRdb fed the PCR reads into MiXCR, producing one record per CDR3 protein. There are 9,500 to 15,000 distinct CDR3 sequences in the sample; around half occur only once, and about 15% lies in the top ten. The germline V and J ends were trimmed by 5 bases and 10 bases, with 18 bases remaining between them. This CDR3 comprises 15 residues. Per the germline V gene, CDR1 is SGHDN and CDR2 is FVKESK.

The sample was cultured CD4+ T cells from blood, taken after SARS-CoV-2 vaccination. This receptor was identified in a human donor with COVID-19. The chain is built from TRBV14 and TRBJ1-6; D perhaps matches TRBD1 (5 bases). The CDR3 reads CASSGSGGFRSPLHF. DNA of the CDR3: TGTGCCAGCAGCGGGTCGGGGGGGTTTCGGTCACCCCTCCACTTT.